Presented here are 22 T cell receptor beta chains from one specimen sequenced in a study of blood T cell repertoires in COVID-19. Produced via immunoSEQ multiplex PCR; TCRdb's table is partial and in-frame only. The sample lists about 300,000 clones, roughly 83% occurring once. Sequenced sample: peripheral blood. The receptors were sampled from a human donor with COVID-19, enrolled during active disease. The donor label of this sample is uncertain.

V gene TRBV28 combines with J gene TRBJ1-4, with 10 bases matching TRBD1. Looked up from germline, CDR1 is MDHEN and CDR2 is SYDVKM. This CDR3 spans 15 amino acids. The trim removed 4 bases at V and 7 bases at J, leaving 6 bases unmatched. The CDR3 sequence: CASSSGDRGREKLFF. The CDR3 DNA sequence: TGTGCCAGCAGTTCTGGGGACAGGGGTCGTGAAAAACTGTTTTTT. Complete variable domain (other parts from reference TRBV28 and TRBJ1-4): DVKVTQSSRYLVKRTGEKVFLECVQDMDHENMFWYRQDPGLGLRLIYFSYDVKMKEKGDIPEGYSVSREKKERFSLILESASTNQTSMYLCASSSGDRGREKLFFGSGTQLSVL.

This rearrangement joins TRBV30 to TRBJ2-5; D might be TRBD1 (7 bases). Germline CDR1 GTSNPN, CDR2 SVGIG (reference sequence). Between the trimmed V and J ends, which lost 5 bases and 5 bases, there was a span of 24 bases. This CDR3 is 16 amino acids long. This CDR3 reads CAWAQGPGGLRETQYF. CDR3 DNA: TGTGCCTGGGCTCAAGGGCCAGGGGGGCTGCGGGAGACCCAGTACTTC. Supplemented by reference TRBV30 and TRBJ2-5, the full variable domain reads SQTIHQWPATLVQPVGSPLSLECTVEGTSNPNLYWYRQAAGRGLQLLFYSVGIGQISSEVPQNLSASRPQDRQFILSSKKLLLSDSGFYLCAWAQGPGGLRETQYFGPGTRLLVL.

The chain links TRBV11-1 to TRBJ1-4, with a possible D match to TRBD1 (6 bases). The V gene's germline CDR1 is SGHAT and CDR2 FQDESV (reference sequence). The V end was cut by 3 bases, the J end by 8 bases, with 10 bases between. The CDR3 consists of 13 residues. The CDR3 bases are TGTGCCAGCAGCTTGTGGGGGCGAGAAAAACTGTTTTTT. Its translation is CASSLWGREKLFF.

This clone has just a few counts. The CDR3 loop reads CASSAEGTGNYGYTF. As DNA, the CDR3 is TGTGCCAGTAGTGCCGAGGGGACAGGGAACTATGGCTACACCTTC. The chain carries TRBV19 and TRBJ1-2; 9 bases agree with TRBD1. The germline CDR1 and CDR2 sequences are LNHDA and SQIVND (reference sequence). V lost 5 bases and J lost 2; bases outside the gene matches: 6. The CDR3 is 15 residues long.

V is TRBV2 and J is TRBJ2-7; TRBD2 agrees at 8 bases. CDR3 length equals 16 residues. The V gene end was trimmed by 6 bases and the J gene end by 1 base; junction bases not matched to a gene: 11. Germline V gene lookup returns CDR1 SNHLY and CDR2 FYNNEI. Written as DNA, the CDR3 is TGTGCCAGCAGGGGAGCCAGCGGGAGCCCGTCCTACGAGCAGTACTTC. It translates to CASRGASGSPSYEQYF.

The chain couples TRBV7-8 to TRBJ2-1; 14 bases fit TRBD2. This CDR3 region has 16 residues. The germline gives CDR1 SGHVS, CDR2 FQNEAQ. V shed 5 bases, J shed 10 bases, and the junction held 10 bases outside the gene matches. The CDR3 DNA is TGTGCCAGCAGCCAAGGACTAGCGGGAGGTTGGAACGAGCAGTTCTTC. Translated: CASSQGLAGGWNEQFF. Using reference TRBV7-8 and TRBJ2-1 for the parts outside the CDR3, the full variable domain is GAGVSQSPRYKVAKRGQDVALRCDPISGHVSLFWYQQALGQGPEFLTYFQNEAQLDKSGLPSDRFFAERPEGSVSTLKIQRTQQEDSAVYLCASSQGLAGGWNEQFFGPGTRLTVL.

V gene TRBV4-2 combines with J gene TRBJ2-7, with 10 bases that match TRBD1. Germline CDR1 reads LGHNA; CDR2 reads YNFKEQ. The V segment lost 2 bases and the J segment 6 bases; nucleotides outside the gene matches: 7. The CDR3 loop spans 15 amino acids. The CDR3 is CASSQLTGGVGEQYF. CDR3 nucleotide sequence: TGTGCCAGCAGCCAATTGACAGGGGGCGTGGGCGAGCAGTACTTC.

This rearrangement joins TRBV12-3 or TRBV12-4 to TRBJ1-1, with TRBD1 identical over 9 bases. CDR3 length: 13 amino acids. Unmatched junction bases numbered 1, after V lost 3 bases and J lost 5 bases. This CDR3 reads CASSLGQGTEAFF. CDR3 in DNA: TGTGCCAGCAGTTTGGGACAGGGAACTGAAGCTTTCTTT.

This sequence joins TRBV6-5 and TRBJ2-7, with D possibly TRBD1 on 5 matching bases. CDR3 length equals 15 residues. V was clipped by 0 bases and J by 4 bases, with 13 bases between them. CDR1 MNHEY and CDR2 SVGAGI come from the germline V gene. CDR3 in DNA: TGTGCCAGCAGTTACTCGACAGACGTTAGATACGAGCAGTACTTC. Translated, it gives CASSYSTDVRYEQYF.

The chain combines TRBV4-1 with TRBJ2-4; TRBD2 aligns across 14 bases. CDR1 and CDR2 (germline): MGHRA, YSYEKL. CDR3 length: 20 amino acids. Trimming at V came to 1 base and at J to 1 base, leaving 9 bases not matched to a gene. The CDR3 protein is CASSQGGVGTSGSAKNIQYF. The CDR3 region has the DNA TGCGCCAGCAGCCAAGGGGGGGTTGGGACTAGCGGGAGTGCCAAAAACATTCAGTACTTC.

With regard to this clone: Within the sample, other DNA sequences also encode this same CDR3. J is TRBJ1-2 and V is TRBV28; D is perhaps TRBD1 (6 bases). The CDR3 has 12 amino acids. V lost 5 bases, J lost 2 bases, and 6 bases lay in between. Germline V gene sequence: CDR1 MDHEN, CDR2 SYDVKM. The CDR3 is CASSGGNYGYTF. As DNA, the CDR3 is TGTGCCAGCAGTGGGGGCAACTATGGCTACACCTTC.

The gene calls are TRBV6-5 and TRBJ1-6; possible D gene TRBD1, 5 bases. From germline, CDR1 is MNHEY and CDR2 SVGAGI. The CDR3 is 14 residues long. V was clipped by 10 bases and J by 4 bases, with 14 bases between them. CDR3 DNA: TGTGCCACCTCTCTCGACAGATATAATTCACCCCTCCACTTT. Its translation: CATSLDRYNSPLHF.

The chain recombines TRBV5-8 with TRBJ2-7; D may be TRBD2 (6 bases). The CDR3 has 14 amino acids. Deletions cut 4 bases from V and 4 bases from J, with 15 bases between. Germline loops: CDR1 SGHTS, CDR2 YDEGEE. CDR3 nucleotides: TGTGCCAGCAGCCCGGGGGTGCCTCCGTACGAGCAGTACTTC. It codes for CASSPGVPPYEQYF.

This clone was seen once. The gene calls are TRBV10-3 and TRBJ2-7; 10 nucleotides line up with TRBD2. Looked up from germline, CDR1 is ENHRY and CDR2 is SYGVKD. There are 16 residues in the CDR3. Trimming at V came to 4 bases and at J to 5 bases, leaving 11 bases not matched to a gene. CDR3: CAISGGLLAGSDEQYF. The CDR3 coding sequence is TGTGCCATCAGTGGTGGGTTACTAGCGGGATCGGACGAGCAGTACTTC.

The chain joins TRBV12-3 or TRBV12-4 to TRBJ1-6; D is unresolved. The ends were cut back, 3 bases at V and 9 bases at J, with 6 bases in the middle. There are 12 residues in the CDR3. Here the CDR3 DNA reads TGTGCCAGCAGTTTCCACGGTTCACCCCTCCACTTT. Translation: CASSFHGSPLHF.

The DNA for the CDR3 is TGTGCCAGCAGACTTCCGGGACAGGGCTATGGCTACACCTTC. Translation: CASRLPGQGYGYTF. The chain couples TRBV5-5 to TRBJ1-2, with 9 bases aligning to TRBD1. Trimming cost V 5 bases and J 4 bases; bases outside gene matches: 6. The germline gives CDR1 SGHKS, CDR2 YYEKEE (reference sequence). The length of the CDR3 is 14 residues.

This clone was detected a few times. The chain joins TRBV9 to TRBJ1-1; D unresolved. The V end was cut by 2 bases, the J end by 3 bases, with 14 bases between. The CDR3 covers 15 residues. Looked up from germline, CDR1 is SGDLS and CDR2 is YYNGEE. In nucleotides, the CDR3 is TGTGCCAGCAGCGTCTCGACAATTTGGGACACTGAAGCTTTCTTT. Translated, it gives CASSVSTIWDTEAFF. The complete variable domain, with remaining parts taken from reference TRBV9 and TRBJ1-1, reads DSGVTQTPKHLITATGQRVTLRCSPRSGDLSVYWYQQSLDQGLQFLIQYYNGEERAKGNILERFSAQQFPDLHSELNLSSLELGDSALYFCASSVSTIWDTEAFFGQGTRLTVV.

This chain connects TRBV6-1 to TRBJ2-4; possibly TRBD2 for D (6 bases). Germline V CDR1 and CDR2: MNHNS, SASEGT. CDR3 size: 15 residues. V gave up 3 bases and J gave up 0 bases, with 9 bases separating them. The CDR3 is CASSDRGLAKNIQYF. CDR3 sequence (DNA): TGTGCCAGCAGTGACCGGGGACTAGCCAAAAACATTCAGTACTTC.

This sequence joins TRBV3-1 (or the pseudogene TRBV3-2) and TRBJ2-2, with a possible D match to TRBD2 (6 bases). The CDR3 is made up of 16 amino acids. Per the germline V gene, CDR1 is LGHDT and CDR2 is YNNKEL (reference sequence). The ends were cut back, 4 bases at V and 4 bases at J, with 16 bases in the middle. The CDR3 reads CASSRDALGGTGELFF. CDR3 DNA: TGTGCCAGCAGCCGGGATGCCCTGGGGGGCACCGGGGAGCTGTTTTTT.

The chain uses TRBV6-5 and TRBJ2-1; 8 bases line up with TRBD1. Trimming cost V 6 bases and J 4 bases; bases outside gene matches: 5. The CDR3 covers 14 residues. Germline CDR1 and CDR2: MNHEY and SVGAGI. The CDR3 nucleotides are TGTGCCAGCAGAGGACAGGGAACATACAATGAGCAGTTCTTC. Translation: CASRGQGTYNEQFF.

With respect to this clone: An end of the junction differs from the germline gene, which may be a read error. This chain joins TRBV7-7 and TRBJ2-1, with 9 bases aligning to TRBD2. Germline values: CDR1 SSHAT, CDR2 FNYEAQ (reference sequence). The CDR3 is 17 amino acids. CDR3 loop: CASSFGIAGVGNNEQFF. Written as DNA, the CDR3 is TGTGCTAGCAGCTTCGGGATAGCGGGAGTAGGGAACAATGAGCAGTTCTTC. Variable domain in full (rest from reference TRBV7-7 and TRBJ2-1): GAGVSQSPRYKVTKRGQDVTLRCDPISSHATLYWYQQALGQGPEFLTYFNYEAQPDKSGLPSDRFSAERPEGSISTLTIQRTEQRDSAMYRCASSFGIAGVGNNEQFFGPGTRLTVL.

This rearrangement joins TRBV4-1 to TRBJ2-5; D call uncertain. The V end was cut by 1 base, the J end by 4 bases, with 7 bases between. Germline CDR1 reads MGHRA; CDR2 reads YSYEKL. CDR3 length: 13 residues. The CDR3 bases are TGCGCCAGCAGCCAAGTAACGGGAGAGACCCAGTACTTC. Protein sequence: CASSQVTGETQYF.